This TCR beta chain was captured by sequencing in a study of glioma-infiltrating T cells. Study results and caveats: CDR3 overlap between tissue and blood was very small. Above-expected tissue-blood divergence occurred in all gliomas, most in low-grade ones.

Using RNA template, CDR3s of TCR alpha and beta were amplified with iRepertoire arm-PCR. One-step reverse transcription and amplification started from around 100-400 ng of tissue mRNA or PBMC total RNA. TCRdb used MiXCR to reprocess the multiplex PCR reads, holding one entry per CDR3 protein. The repertoire has about 140,000 distinct CDR3 sequences, about 39% of them found once; the top ten carry more than 15%. Worth noting for this clonotype: Its specificity is not known.

The sample comprised glioma tissue, nonneoplastic brain tissue, or PBMCs (not recorded which). The sequence was obtained from a human donor with low-grade glioma or glioblastoma, undergoing nonglioma brain surgery, or in good health (not recorded which).

Here the CDR3 reads CASSYSHRGPGELFF. The CDR3 DNA reads as TGTGCCAGCAGTTACTCCCACAGGGGGCCCGGGGAGCTGTTTTTT. The chain carries TRBV6-2 or TRBV6-3 and TRBJ2-2, with TRBD1 matching 9 bases. The CDR3 consists of 15 residues. CDR1 and CDR2 from the germline V gene are MNHEY and SVGEGT. The V gene end was trimmed by 0 bases and the J gene end by 6 bases; junction bases not matched to a gene: 2.